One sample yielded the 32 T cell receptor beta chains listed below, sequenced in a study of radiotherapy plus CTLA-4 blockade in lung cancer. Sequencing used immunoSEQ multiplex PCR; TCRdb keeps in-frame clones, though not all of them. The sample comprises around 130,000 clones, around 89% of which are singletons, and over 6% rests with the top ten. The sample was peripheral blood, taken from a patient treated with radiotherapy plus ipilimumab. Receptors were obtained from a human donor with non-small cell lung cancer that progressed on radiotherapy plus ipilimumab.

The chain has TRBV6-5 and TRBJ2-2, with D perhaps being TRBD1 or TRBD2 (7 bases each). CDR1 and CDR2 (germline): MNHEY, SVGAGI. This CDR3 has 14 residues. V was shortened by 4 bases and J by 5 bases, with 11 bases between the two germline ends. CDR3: CASSSRGGTGELFF. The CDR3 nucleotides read TGTGCCAGCAGTTCCAGGGGGGGGACCGGGGAGCTGTTTTTT.

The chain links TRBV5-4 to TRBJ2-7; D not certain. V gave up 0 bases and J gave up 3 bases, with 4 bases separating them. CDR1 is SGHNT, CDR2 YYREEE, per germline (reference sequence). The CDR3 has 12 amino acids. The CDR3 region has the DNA TGTGCCAGCAGCTTGGACAACTACGAGCAGTACTTC. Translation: CASSLDNYEQYF.

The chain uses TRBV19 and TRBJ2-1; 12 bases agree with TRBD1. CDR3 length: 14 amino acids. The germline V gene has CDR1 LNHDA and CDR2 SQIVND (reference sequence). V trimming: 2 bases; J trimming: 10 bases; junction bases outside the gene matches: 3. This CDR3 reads CASSIRDRGQEQFF. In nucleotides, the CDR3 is TGTGCCAGTAGTATAAGGGACAGGGGGCAGGAGCAGTTCTTC. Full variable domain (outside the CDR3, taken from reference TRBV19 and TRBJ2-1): DGGITQSPKYLFRKEGQNVTLSCEQNLNHDAMYWYRQDPGQGLRLIYYSQIVNDFQKGDIAEGYSVSREKKESFPLTVTSAQKNPTAFYLCASSIRDRGQEQFFGPGTRLTVL.

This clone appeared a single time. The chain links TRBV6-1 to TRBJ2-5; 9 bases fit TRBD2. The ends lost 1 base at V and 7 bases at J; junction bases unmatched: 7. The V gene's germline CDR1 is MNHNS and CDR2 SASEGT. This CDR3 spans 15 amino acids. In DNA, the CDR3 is TGTGCCAGCAGTGAAGTCCTAGCGGGATTTGGGACCCAGTACTTC. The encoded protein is CASSEVLAGFGTQYF.

CDR3 sequence: CASSFGGGLEETQYF. CDR3 nucleotides: TGTGCCAGCAGCTTTGGAGGAGGACTAGAAGAGACCCAGTACTTC. The V gene is TRBV11-2, the J gene TRBJ2-5; 7 bases match TRBD2. This CDR3 has 15 amino acids. V gave up 3 bases and J gave up 3 bases; unmatched junction bases: 7. Germline V gene sequence: CDR1 SGHAT, CDR2 FQNNGV.

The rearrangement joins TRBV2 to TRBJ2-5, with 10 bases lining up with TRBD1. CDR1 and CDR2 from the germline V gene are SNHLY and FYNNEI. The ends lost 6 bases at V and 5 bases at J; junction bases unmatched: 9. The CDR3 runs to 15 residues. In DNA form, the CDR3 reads TGTGCCAGCAGGCCTGACAGGGGGCTGGAGGAGACCCAGTACTTC. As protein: CASRPDRGLEETQYF.

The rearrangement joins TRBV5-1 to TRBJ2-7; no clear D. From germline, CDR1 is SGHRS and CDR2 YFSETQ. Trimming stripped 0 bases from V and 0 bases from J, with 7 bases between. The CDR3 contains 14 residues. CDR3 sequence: CASSLGTASYEQYF. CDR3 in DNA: TGCGCCAGCAGCTTGGGCACAGCCTCCTACGAGCAGTACTTC.

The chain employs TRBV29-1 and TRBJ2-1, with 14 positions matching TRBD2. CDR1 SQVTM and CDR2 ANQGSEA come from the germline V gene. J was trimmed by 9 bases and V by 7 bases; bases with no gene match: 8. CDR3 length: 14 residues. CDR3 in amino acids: CSARLAGGPSEQFF. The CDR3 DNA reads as TGCAGCGCAAGACTAGCGGGAGGGCCCAGTGAGCAGTTCTTC.

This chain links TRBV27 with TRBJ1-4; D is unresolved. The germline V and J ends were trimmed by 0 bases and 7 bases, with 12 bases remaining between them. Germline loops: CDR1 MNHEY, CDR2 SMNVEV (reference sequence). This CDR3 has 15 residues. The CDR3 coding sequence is TGTGCCAGCAGTTTATCGGGCCAGATAGGTGAAAAACTGTTTTTT. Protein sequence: CASSLSGQIGEKLFF.

CDR3 loop: CASSLVGGYNEQFF. CDR3 nucleotides: TGTGCCAGCAGCTTAGTTGGGGGCTACAATGAGCAGTTCTTC. This chain joins TRBV7-9 and TRBJ2-1; perhaps D is TRBD1 or TRBD2 (5 bases each). CDR1 SEHNR and CDR2 FQNEAQ come from the germline V gene (reference sequence). The ends were cut back, 1 base at V and 3 bases at J, with 7 bases in the middle. The CDR3 covers 14 residues.

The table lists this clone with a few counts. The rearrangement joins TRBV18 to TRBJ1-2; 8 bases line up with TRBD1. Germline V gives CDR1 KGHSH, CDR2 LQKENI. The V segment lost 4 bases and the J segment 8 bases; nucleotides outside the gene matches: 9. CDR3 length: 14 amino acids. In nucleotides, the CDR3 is TGTGCCAGCTCACTAGACAGGGGCGGGAGAGGCTACACCTTC. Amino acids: CASSLDRGGRGYTF.

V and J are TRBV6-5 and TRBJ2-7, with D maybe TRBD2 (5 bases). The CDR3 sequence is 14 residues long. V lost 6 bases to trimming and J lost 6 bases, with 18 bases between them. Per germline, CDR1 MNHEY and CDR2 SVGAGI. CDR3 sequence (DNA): TGTGCCAGCAGCAAAAAACCGGGAACCACCGAGCAGTACTTC. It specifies CASSKKPGTTEQYF.

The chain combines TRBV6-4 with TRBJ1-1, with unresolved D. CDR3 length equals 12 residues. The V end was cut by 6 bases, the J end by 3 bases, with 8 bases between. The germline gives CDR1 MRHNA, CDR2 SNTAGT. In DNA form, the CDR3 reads TGTGCCAGCAGGTCCCGGGACACTGAAGCTTTCTTT. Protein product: CASRSRDTEAFF.

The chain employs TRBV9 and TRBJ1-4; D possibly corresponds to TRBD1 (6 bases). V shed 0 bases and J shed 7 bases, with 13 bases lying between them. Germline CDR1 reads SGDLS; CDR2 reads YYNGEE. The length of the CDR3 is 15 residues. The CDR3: CASSVDRGGSEKLFF. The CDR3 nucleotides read TGTGCCAGCAGCGTAGATCGCGGGGGCAGTGAAAAACTGTTTTTT.

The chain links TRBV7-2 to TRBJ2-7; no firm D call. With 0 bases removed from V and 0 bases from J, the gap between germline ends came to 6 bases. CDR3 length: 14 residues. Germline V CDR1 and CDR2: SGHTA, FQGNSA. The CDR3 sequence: CASSLAGSSYEQYF. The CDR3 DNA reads TGTGCCAGCAGCTTAGCCGGTAGCTCCTACGAGCAGTACTTC.

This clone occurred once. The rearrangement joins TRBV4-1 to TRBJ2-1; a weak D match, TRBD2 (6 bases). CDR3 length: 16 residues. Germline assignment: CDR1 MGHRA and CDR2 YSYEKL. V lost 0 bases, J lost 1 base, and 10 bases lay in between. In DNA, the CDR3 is TGCGCCAGCAGCCAAGATTTTGCGGGATCCTACAATGAGCAGTTCTTC. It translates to CASSQDFAGSYNEQFF.

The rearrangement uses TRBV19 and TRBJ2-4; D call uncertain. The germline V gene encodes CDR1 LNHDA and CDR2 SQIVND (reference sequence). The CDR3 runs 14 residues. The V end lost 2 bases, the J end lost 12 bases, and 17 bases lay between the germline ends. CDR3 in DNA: TGTGCCAGTAGTATATCCTCAAGCGCCACAACTCAGTACTTC. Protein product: CASSISSSATTQYF.

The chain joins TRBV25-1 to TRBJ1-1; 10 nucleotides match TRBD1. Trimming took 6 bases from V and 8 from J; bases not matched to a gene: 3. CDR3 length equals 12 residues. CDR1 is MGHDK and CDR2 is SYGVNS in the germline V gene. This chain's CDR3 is CASRRGQGEAFF. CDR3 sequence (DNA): TGTGCCAGCAGAAGGGGACAGGGGGAAGCTTTCTTT.

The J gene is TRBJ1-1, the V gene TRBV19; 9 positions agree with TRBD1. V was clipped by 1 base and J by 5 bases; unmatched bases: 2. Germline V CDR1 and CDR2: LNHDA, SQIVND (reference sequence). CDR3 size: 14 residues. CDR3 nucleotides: TGTGCCAGTAGTATAGGGGACAGGGTTACTGAAGCTTTCTTT. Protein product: CASSIGDRVTEAFF. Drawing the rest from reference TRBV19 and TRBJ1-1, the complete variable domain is DGGITQSPKYLFRKEGQNVTLSCEQNLNHDAMYWYRQDPGQGLRLIYYSQIVNDFQKGDIAEGYSVSREKKESFPLTVTSAQKNPTAFYLCASSIGDRVTEAFFGQGTRLTVV.

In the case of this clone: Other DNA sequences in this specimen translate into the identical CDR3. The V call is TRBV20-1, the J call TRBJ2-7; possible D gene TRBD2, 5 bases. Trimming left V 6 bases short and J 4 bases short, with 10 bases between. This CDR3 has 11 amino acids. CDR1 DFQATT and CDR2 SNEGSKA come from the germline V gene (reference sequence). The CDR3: CSAPRGYEQYF. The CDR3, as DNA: TGCAGTGCCCCTCGGGGTTACGAGCAGTACTTC.

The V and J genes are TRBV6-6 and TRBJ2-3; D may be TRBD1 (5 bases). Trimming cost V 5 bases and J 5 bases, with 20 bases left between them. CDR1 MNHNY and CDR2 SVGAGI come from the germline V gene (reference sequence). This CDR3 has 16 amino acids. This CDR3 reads CASSLPGRWGQDTQYF. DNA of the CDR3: TGTGCCAGCAGTCTCCCCGGGCGCTGGGGCCAAGATACGCAGTATTTT.

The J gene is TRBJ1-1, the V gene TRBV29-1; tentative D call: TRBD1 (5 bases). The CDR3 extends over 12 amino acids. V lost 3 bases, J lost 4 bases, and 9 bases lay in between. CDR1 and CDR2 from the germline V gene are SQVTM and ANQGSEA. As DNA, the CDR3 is TGCAGCGTTGACAGGGCCGGCACTGAAGCTTTCTTT. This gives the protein CSVDRAGTEAFF.

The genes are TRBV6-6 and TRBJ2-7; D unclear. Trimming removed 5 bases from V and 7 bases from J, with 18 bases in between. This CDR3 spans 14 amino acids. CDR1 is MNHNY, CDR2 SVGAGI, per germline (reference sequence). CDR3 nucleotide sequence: TGTGCCAGCAGTCCCCGAACCTCCTACCCGGAGCAGTACTTC. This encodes CASSPRTSYPEQYF.

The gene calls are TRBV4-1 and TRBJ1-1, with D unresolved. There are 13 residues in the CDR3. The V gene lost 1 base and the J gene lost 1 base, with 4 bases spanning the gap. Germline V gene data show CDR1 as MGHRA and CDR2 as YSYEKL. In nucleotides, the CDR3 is TGCGCCAGCAGCCAAGGACGGAACACTGAAGCTTTCTTT. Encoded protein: CASSQGRNTEAFF.

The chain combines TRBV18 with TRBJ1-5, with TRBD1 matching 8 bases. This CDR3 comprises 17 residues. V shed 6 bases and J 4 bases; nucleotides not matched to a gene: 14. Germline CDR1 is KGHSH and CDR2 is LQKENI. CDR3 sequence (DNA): TGTGCCAGCTCGCGTGAGGTAGGACAGGGAGGAAATCAGCCCCAGCATTTT. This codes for CASSREVGQGGNQPQHF.

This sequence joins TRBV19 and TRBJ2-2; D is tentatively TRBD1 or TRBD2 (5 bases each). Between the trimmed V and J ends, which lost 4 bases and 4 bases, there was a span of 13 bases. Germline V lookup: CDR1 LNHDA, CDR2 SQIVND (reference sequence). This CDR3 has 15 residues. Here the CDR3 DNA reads TGTGCCAGTAGTAACCCCGGGGCGGTCACCGGGGAGCTGTTTTTT. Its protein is CASSNPGAVTGELFF.

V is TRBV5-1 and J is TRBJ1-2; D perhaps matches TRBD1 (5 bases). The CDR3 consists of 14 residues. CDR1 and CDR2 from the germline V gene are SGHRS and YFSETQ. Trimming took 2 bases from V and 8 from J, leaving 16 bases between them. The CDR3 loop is CASSLTSRGQGYTF. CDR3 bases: TGCGCCAGCAGCTTAACCTCAAGGGGCCAAGGCTACACCTTC. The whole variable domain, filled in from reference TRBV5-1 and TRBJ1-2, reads KAGVTQTPRYLIKTRGQQVTLSCSPISGHRSVSWYQQTPGQGLQFLFEYFSETQRNKGNFPGRFSGRQFSNSRSEMNVSTLELGDSALYLCASSLTSRGQGYTFGSGTRLTVV.

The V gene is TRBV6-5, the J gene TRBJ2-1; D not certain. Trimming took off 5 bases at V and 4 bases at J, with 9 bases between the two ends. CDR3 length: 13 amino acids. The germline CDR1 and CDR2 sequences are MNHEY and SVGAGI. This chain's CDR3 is CASSLRGYNEQFF. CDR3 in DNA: TGTGCCAGCAGTCTTCGAGGTTACAATGAGCAGTTCTTC.

Here the CDR3 reads CAWSVMRNYEQYF. CDR3 DNA: TGTGCCTGGAGTGTTATGAGAAACTACGAGCAGTACTTC. V and J are TRBV30 and TRBJ2-7; D is unclear. V was cut by 0 bases and J by 3 bases, with 9 bases left in between. The germline V gene encodes CDR1 GTSNPN and CDR2 SVGIG (reference sequence). The CDR3 consists of 13 residues.

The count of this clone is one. CDR3 DNA: TGTGCCAGCAGCCCGACTAGCGGGACCTACAATGAGCAGTTCTTC. Protein product: CASSPTSGTYNEQFF. This chain uses TRBV5-4 with TRBJ2-1, with TRBD2 matching 11 bases. J was trimmed by 2 bases and V by 4 bases; bases with no gene match: 2. This CDR3 region has 15 residues. Germline V gene sequence: CDR1 SGHNT, CDR2 YYREEE (reference sequence).

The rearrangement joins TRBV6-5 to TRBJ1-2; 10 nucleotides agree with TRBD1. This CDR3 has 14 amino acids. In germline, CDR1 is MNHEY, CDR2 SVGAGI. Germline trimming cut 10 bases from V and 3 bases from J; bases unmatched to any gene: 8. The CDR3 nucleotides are TGTGCCACCTGTTTTGGACAGGGGGACTATGGCTACACCTTC. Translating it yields CATCFGQGDYGYTF.

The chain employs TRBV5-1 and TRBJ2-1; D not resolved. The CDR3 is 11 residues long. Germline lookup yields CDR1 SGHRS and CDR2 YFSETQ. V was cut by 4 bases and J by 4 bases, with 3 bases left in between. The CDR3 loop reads CASSLYNEQFF. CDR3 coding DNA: TGCGCCAGCAGCCTGTACAATGAGCAGTTCTTC.